This TCR beta chain originates from a study of T-cell reconstitution after alpha-beta-depleted transplantation in children. For TCRbeta, the library was prepared with unique molecular identifiers. In TCRdb, the PCR reads were re-called with MiXCR into one record per CDR3 protein. The sample gives about 640,000 distinct CDR3 sequences, over 15% of which show up once; about 1.1% is in the top ten. This clonotype was detected only a few times. With V trimmed by 0 bases and J by 0 bases, 9 bases remained unmatched. The CDR3 spans 19 residues. Germline V lookup: CDR1 DFQATT, CDR2 SNEGSKA (reference sequence).

This chain joins TRBV20-1 and TRBJ1-6; 9 bases align to TRBD1. The TCR comes from a human donor who donated a stem cell graft to a child with acute myeloid leukemia. The sequencing used PBMCs from the stem cell graft donor, collected from the stem cell graft. CDR3 sequence (DNA): TGCAGTGCTAGAGATGGACAGGGGTTGCTAAGCTCCTATAATTCACCCCTCCACTTT. The encoded protein is CSARDGQGLLSSYNSPLHF.